Following are 16 T cell receptor beta chains from one sample sequenced in a study of preoperative IRX-2 immunotherapy in early breast cancer (dated by TCRdb to the late 2010s). The library relied on the immunoSEQ multiplex PCR assay. The table comes from immuneACCESS by way of TCRdb, which keeps in-frame sequences with V and J called. Part of the clones is missing from these tables; in studies checked, under half for an unresolved V gene and the rest for unknown reasons. In all, the sample holds roughly 45,000 clones, and about 95% of those were seen once. The ten largest make up over 1.5% of the sample. The label giving this sample's treatment or condition can be read as: preoperative locoregional IRX-2 cytokine immunotherapy. The sequencing used tumor tissue, collected after IRX-2 immunotherapy. These TCRs come from a human donor with breast cancer.

This clone was recorded once. This chain joins TRBV5-1 and TRBJ1-2; 7 nucleotides line up with TRBD1. V shed 3 bases and J 4 bases; nucleotides not matched to a gene: 9. The germline V gene has CDR1 SGHRS and CDR2 YFSETQ. This CDR3 contains 15 residues. Here the CDR3 reads CASSYGTATSYGYTF. The CDR3 nucleotides are TGCGCCAGCAGCTACGGGACAGCAACCTCCTATGGCTACACCTTC.

V and J are TRBV9 and TRBJ2-1, with 11 bases aligning to TRBD2. The trim removed 3 bases at V and 9 bases at J, leaving 2 bases unmatched. Germline CDR1 reads SGDLS; CDR2 reads YYNGEE. This CDR3 is built from 13 residues. The CDR3 DNA reads as TGTGCCAGCAGCGCGGGGACTAGCGGTGAGCAGTTCTTC. Amino acids: CASSAGTSGEQFF.

The chain is built from TRBV19 and TRBJ2-1; 11 bases fit TRBD2. The V gene's germline CDR1 is LNHDA and CDR2 SQIVND (reference sequence). There are 16 residues in the CDR3. The V gene end was trimmed by 3 bases and the J gene end by 10 bases; junction bases not matched to a gene: 11. The CDR3: CASSIPSGGSGLEQFF. In nucleotides, the CDR3 is TGTGCCAGTAGTATCCCTAGCGGGGGGTCCGGGTTAGAGCAGTTCTTC. Combining the CDR3 with reference TRBV19 and TRBJ2-1 gives the whole variable domain DGGITQSPKYLFRKEGQNVTLSCEQNLNHDAMYWYRQDPGQGLRLIYYSQIVNDFQKGDIAEGYSVSREKKESFPLTVTSAQKNPTAFYLCASSIPSGGSGLEQFFGPGTRLTVL.

The genes are TRBV4-2 and TRBJ2-7; D unclear. The CDR3 is 12 residues long. V dropped 5 bases and J dropped 2 bases, with 7 bases sitting between them. Per the germline V gene, CDR1 is LGHNA and CDR2 is YNFKEQ. The CDR3 sequence: CASSETTYEQYF. Here the CDR3 DNA reads TGTGCCAGCAGCGAGACAACCTACGAGCAGTACTTC.

V gene TRBV5-4 combines with J gene TRBJ1-3; weak D call: TRBD1 (5 bases). CDR1 is SGHNT and CDR2 is YYREEE in the germline V gene (reference sequence). Trimming cost V 7 bases and J 2 bases, with 10 bases left between them. The CDR3 is made up of 13 amino acids. CDR3 loop: CASGRGTGNTIYF. CDR3 nucleotides: TGTGCCAGCGGCCGGGGCACTGGAAACACCATATATTTT.

The chain is built from TRBV5-5 and TRBJ1-4; 7 bases align to TRBD1. There are 15 residues in the CDR3. CDR1 is SGHKS, CDR2 YYEKEE, per germline (reference sequence). Trimming removed 4 bases from V and 5 bases from J; junction bases left unmatched: 8. The CDR3 is CASSRRGDSNEKLFF. CDR3 nucleotides: TGTGCCAGCAGCCGGCGGGGGGACAGCAATGAAAAACTGTTTTTT.

V and J are TRBV7-2 and TRBJ2-7; 7 bases match TRBD2. Germline V CDR1 and CDR2: SGHTA, FQGNSA. The CDR3 loop spans 15 amino acids. V was pared by 4 bases and J by 4 bases, with 10 bases of the junction left unmatched. Here the CDR3 DNA reads TGTGCCAGCAGCTCCAGCCCAGCGGGATTGTACGAGCAGTACTTC. This gives the protein CASSSSPAGLYEQYF.

V usage is TRBV7-3 and J usage is TRBJ2-1, with 11 positions matching TRBD2. This CDR3 spans 16 amino acids. Germline values: CDR1 SGHTA, CDR2 FQGTGA. Trimming removed 5 bases from V and 6 bases from J; junction bases left unmatched: 9. Here the CDR3 DNA reads TGTGCCAGCAGCACAATAGCGGGAGGGCCCGTCAATGAGCAGTTCTTC. Protein: CASSTIAGGPVNEQFF.

The rearrangement joins TRBV7-9 to TRBJ2-5; D gene unclear. This CDR3 comprises 13 residues. The V end lost 0 bases, the J end lost 7 bases, and 9 bases lay between the germline ends. In germline, CDR1 is SEHNR, CDR2 FQNEAQ (reference sequence). CDR3 loop: CASSLADGATQYF. Here the CDR3 DNA reads TGTGCCAGCAGCTTAGCGGATGGAGCGACCCAGTACTTC.

The genes are TRBV28 and TRBJ1-2; a weak D match, TRBD1 (5 bases). Germline V gives CDR1 MDHEN, CDR2 SYDVKM. The CDR3 runs to 15 residues. Between the trimmed V and J ends, which lost 6 bases and 4 bases, there was a span of 18 bases. As DNA, the CDR3 is TGTGCCAGCAGCCCCGGGATCCAGGGCGGCTATGGCTACACCTTC. Protein: CASSPGIQGGYGYTF.

The CDR3 is CAISDIIGENNEQFF. CDR3 nucleotides: TGTGCCATCAGTGATATTATAGGGGAAAACAATGAGCAGTTCTTC. This chain links TRBV10-3 with TRBJ2-1; D is possibly TRBD1 (5 bases). The V end was cut by 3 bases, the J end by 5 bases, with 14 bases between. Germline V gene sequence: CDR1 ENHRY, CDR2 SYGVKD. The CDR3 is made up of 15 amino acids.

V and J are TRBV6-1 and TRBJ2-7; TRBD1 aligns across 8 bases. V trimming: 7 bases; J trimming: 0 bases; junction bases outside the gene matches: 8. Per the germline V gene, CDR1 is MNHNS and CDR2 is SASEGT. The CDR3 covers 15 residues. The CDR3 coding sequence is TGTGCCAGCAACAGAGACAGGGGAGTCTCCTACGAGCAGTACTTC. Amino acids: CASNRDRGVSYEQYF.

The chain recombines TRBV4-1 with TRBJ1-1, with D perhaps matching TRBD1 (6 bases). Germline V lookup: CDR1 MGHRA, CDR2 YSYEKL. With 1 base removed from V and 4 bases from J, the gap between germline ends came to 13 bases. CDR3 length equals 15 residues. The CDR3 sequence is CASSQATGLGTEAFF. DNA of the CDR3: TGCGCCAGCAGCCAAGCCACAGGGCTGGGCACTGAAGCTTTCTTT.

This chain connects TRBV29-1 to TRBJ1-2; the match to TRBD1 covers 7 bases. The junction had 18 bases not matched to a gene; V was cut back by 0 bases and J by 8 bases. The CDR3 length is 17 residues. Germline V lookup: CDR1 SQVTM, CDR2 ANQGSEA. Here the CDR3 reads CSVEEGPGGRAPDGYTF. Written as DNA, the CDR3 is TGCAGCGTTGAAGAGGGCCCAGGGGGGAGGGCCCCGGACGGCTACACCTTC.

This sequence joins TRBV5-1 and TRBJ2-1, with no clear D. V was clipped by 2 bases and J by 0 bases, with 9 bases between them. CDR3 length equals 15 residues. Germline-derived CDR1 and CDR2 are SGHRS and YFSETQ. This chain's CDR3 is CASSFSASSYNEQFF. The DNA for the CDR3 is TGCGCCAGCAGCTTCTCAGCAAGCTCCTACAATGAGCAGTTCTTC.

The chain is built from TRBV11-2 and TRBJ2-7; 15 bases match TRBD2. Germline CDR1 is SGHAT and CDR2 is FQNNGV. This CDR3 has 19 amino acids. V lost 3 bases and J lost 3; bases outside the gene matches: 12. CDR3: CASSFWEGLAGGRGYEQYF. The CDR3 bases are TGTGCCAGCAGCTTCTGGGAGGGACTAGCGGGAGGCCGGGGCTACGAGCAGTACTTC.